This T cell receptor beta chain was captured by sequencing in a study of tumor and adjacent non-tumor tissue in lung cancer. Study-wide background: The cohort had around twelve adenocarcinoma, a couple of squamous cell and 1 small cell patients. Some 3.9 million productive TCRbeta reads were obtained per sample on average.

The study's findings and limits: Top 100 clones took a larger repertoire share in normal lung. Shorter survival was associated with higher TCR diversity in tumors.

There are a few counts of this clonotype. Its antigen is unidentified. Between the trimmed V and J ends, which lost 8 bases and 6 bases, there was a span of 15 bases. The CDR3 is 13 residues long. Germline V lookup: CDR1 MNHEY, CDR2 SVGEGT. Three rounds of nested PCR, following a modified ARM-PCR protocol, produced the TCRbeta library. TCRdb analysed the multiplex PCR reads with MiXCR anew, one entry per CDR3 protein. The sample consists of under 150,000 distinct CDR3 sequences, approximately 70% of them appearing once. The template was RNA from unsorted bulk tissue. The chain combines TRBV6-2 or TRBV6-3 with TRBJ2-3; D gene uncertain. The receptor's source is a man aged 55 to 70 with small cell lung cancer. Sequenced material: lung tumor tissue. CDR3 in amino acids: CASLAWSMDTQYF. CDR3 sequence (DNA): TGTGCCAGCCTCGCTTGGTCTATGGATACGCAGTATTTT.